Listed below are T cell receptor beta chains from one sample, sequenced in a study of vaccination and CD4 T cells after COVID-19. Each CDR3 protein is one row after TCRdb ran MiXCR on the PCR reads. The repertoire includes some 14,000 distinct CDR3 sequences, 45% to 70% of them detected once, and more than 8% sits in the top ten. Antigen specificity for these receptors is unknown. Sample: CD4+ T cells from blood, cultured in vitro, taken before SARS-CoV-2 vaccination. The source is a human donor who had recovered from COVID-19. CDR3s include the opening cysteine and the closing phenylalanine or tryptophan.

j_call | v_call | cdr3_aa
TRBJ1-1 | TRBV27 | CASSLTRVNTEAFF
TRBJ2-2 | TRBV6-4 | CATLSASGPPVTGELFF
TRBJ2-1 | TRBV7-2 | CASSFEYEQFF
TRBJ1-5 | TRBV7-2 | CASSLAQGSDQPQHF
TRBJ1-1 | TRBV7-9 | CASSLRQGKNTEAFF
TRBJ1-4 | TRBV6-1 | CATRDSPNEKLFF
TRBJ2-2 | TRBV7-9 | CASSRTGQGPFDTGELFF
TRBJ2-7 | TRBV27 | CASRRVAGPNPPHEQYF
TRBJ1-1 | TRBV19 | CASIGRGYTEAFF
TRBJ2-1 | TRBV19 | CASSMVRAEQFF
TRBJ1-1 | TRBV6-2/TRBV6-3 | CASRIQGKGEAFF
TRBJ1-5 | TRBV20-1 | CSAPTGCSQPQHF
TRBJ2-3 | TRBV5-4 | CASSLEDGGPSTDTQYF
TRBJ1-2 | TRBV19 | CASQTSGGAGVYGYTF
TRBJ1-5 | TRBV11-3 | CASSQGRGGNQPQHF
TRBJ1-1 | TRBV25-1 | CASSVTGETEAFF
TRBJ2-7 | TRBV5-4 | CASSLTSGYEQYF
TRBJ1-1 | TRBV6-1 | CASSGQGVMNTEAFF
TRBJ2-7 | TRBV6-1 | CASRHGQGIYEQYF
TRBJ2-3 | TRBV6-1 | CASSGPGGAISTDTQYF
TRBJ1-5 | TRBV19 | CASRTTGAGNQPQHF
TRBJ1-2 | TRBV19 | CASSIVRTSGGYTF
TRBJ2-5 | TRBV29-1 | CSVEGTPGLSQETQYF
TRBJ2-3 | TRBV12-3/TRBV12-4 | CASSPLLTGGPDTQYF
TRBJ1-6 | TRBV15 | CATSERTGATSPLHF
TRBJ2-3 | TRBV7-2 | CASSLMPSGGTDTQYF
TRBJ1-5 | TRBV7-8 | CVSSLGQGVNQPQHF
TRBJ1-2 | TRBV7-9 | CASSLAQGYGYTF
TRBJ2-7 | TRBV7-2 | CASSDPGQGSSYEQYF
TRBJ2-7 | TRBV7-8 | CASSLVVGSREQYF
TRBJ2-7 | TRBV20-1 | CSARDRGYEQYF
TRBJ2-5 | TRBV7-7 | CASSLSGSQETQYF
TRBJ1-5 | TRBV2 | CANRTGAPQPQHF
TRBJ2-3 | TRBV7-7 | CASSLGGSTSTDTQYF
TRBJ1-5 | TRBV29-1 | CSVGAGGSQPQHF
TRBJ1-2 | TRBV20-1 | CSASTPTHGYTF
TRBJ1-6 | TRBV21-1 | CASSEYRDLESPLHF
TRBJ1-1 | TRBV11-3 | CASSRPGRAEAFF
TRBJ2-2 | TRBV7-2 | CASSTRTGAGELFF
TRBJ2-6 | TRBV2 | CASKGEHSGANVLTF
TRBJ1-5 | TRBV20-1 | CSAITAAYSNQPQHF
TRBJ1-3 | TRBV12-3/TRBV12-4 | CASSSGGKGGNTIYF
TRBJ2-2 | TRBV10-3 | CAISDRGGNTGELFF
TRBJ2-7 | TRBV10-2 | CASSPLGSASYEQYF
TRBJ2-7 | TRBV6-1 | CASSERWTSGVYEQYF
TRBJ1-2 | TRBV24-1 | CATSDGYGYTF